This entry features one T cell receptor beta chain sequence. The antigen remains undetermined. The sample belongs to a study of early stage breast cancer tumors. About the study: Average read coverage per sample was 9.5 to 10-fold.

General study points: Commonly generated sequences made up most enriched TCRB sequences shared between patients. Unsorted bulk genomic DNA sequencing lacked pairing and functional marker data.

Blood replicates held 0.5 ug DNA, tumor or normal breast approximately 1.5 ug, two each. TCRdb's table, derived via immunoSEQ multiplex PCR, lists solely in-frame clones and lacks some. The table lists about 30,000 clones, 72% of them singletons. Germline V CDR1 and CDR2: SEHNR, FQNEAQ (reference sequence). The CDR3 runs 15 residues. V was cut by 2 bases and J by 2 bases, with 7 bases left in between. The chain links TRBV7-9 to TRBJ2-6; D gene unclear. Source material: blood. This TCR came from a person aged 45-65 years with breast cancer. CDR3 in DNA: TGTGCCAGCAGCTTACCGGGTGCTGGGGCCAACGTCCTGACTTTC. This encodes CASSLPGAGANVLTF.